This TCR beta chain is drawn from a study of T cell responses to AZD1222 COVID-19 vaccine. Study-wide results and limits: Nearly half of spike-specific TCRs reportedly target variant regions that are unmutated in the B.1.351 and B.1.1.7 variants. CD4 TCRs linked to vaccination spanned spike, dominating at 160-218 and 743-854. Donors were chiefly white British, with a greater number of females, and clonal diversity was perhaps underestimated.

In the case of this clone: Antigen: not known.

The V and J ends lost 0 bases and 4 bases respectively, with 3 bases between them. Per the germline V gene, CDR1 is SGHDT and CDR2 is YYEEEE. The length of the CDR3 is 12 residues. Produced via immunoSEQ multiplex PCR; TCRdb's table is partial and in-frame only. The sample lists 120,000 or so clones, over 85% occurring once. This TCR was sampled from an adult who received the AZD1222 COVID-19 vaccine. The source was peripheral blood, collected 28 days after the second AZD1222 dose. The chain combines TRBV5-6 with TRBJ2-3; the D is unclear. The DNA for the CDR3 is TGTGCCAGCAGCTTGGGGTCAGATACGCAGTATTTT. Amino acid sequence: CASSLGSDTQYF.